This TCR beta chain emerged from a study of beta chain features in type 1 diabetes. On the study more broadly: Age and gender were similar between patients and healthy donors, as were cell yields. Study results and caveats: With patients and controls alike, PCR might favor shorter templates to an equal degree. Cells that show high TCR expression could be over-represented by cDNA sequencing. Moderately but significantly shorter TCRB CDR3s were found in Type 1 diabetes patients in all four CD4+ subsets.

Purity exceeded 95% in all sorted populations. This clone was observed a handful of times. The target antigen is unknown. Trimming left V 5 bases short and J 10 bases short, with 13 bases between. The CDR3 spans 12 residues. CDR1 and CDR2 from the germline V gene are SGHTA and FQGTGA. The whole isolated RNA underwent reverse transcription, so sequencing captured expressed TCRB transcripts. Measured with immunoSEQ multiplex PCR; TCRdb has only the in-frame clones, and not every one. This sample has under 350,000 clones, with more than 13% found just once. This TCR derives from a man aged 25 to 40 with type 1 diabetes. This chain uses TRBV7-3 with TRBJ2-3; no clear D. The specimen sequenced was naive CD4+ T cells from blood. The CDR3 is CASSTPRSAQYF. The DNA for the CDR3 is TGTGCCAGCAGCACTCCTAGGTCTGCGCAGTATTTT.